This T cell receptor beta chain came from a study of technical replicates of blood from several donors. Here immunoSEQ multiplex PCR was the method, and the copy in TCRdb shows in-frame clones only, minus some. The table lists 65,000 to 85,000 clones, 85% to 95% of them singletons. Looked up from germline, CDR1 is LNHDA and CDR2 is SQIVND (reference sequence). Trimming stripped 5 bases from V and 6 bases from J, with 10 bases between. CDR3 length equals 12 residues. This chain links TRBV19 with TRBJ1-2, with D unclear. This TCR was sampled from a human donor in good health. Sequenced sample: T cells isolated from PBMCs. The CDR3 bases are TGTGCCAGTAGTGGGTCGGCGGATGGCTACACCTTC. It encodes CASSGSADGYTF.